The source of this T cell receptor (beta chain) is a study of cytomegalovirus exposure and HLA in healthy donors. PCR involved 60 Vbeta and 13 Jbeta primers. Clones were sequenced by immunoSEQ multiplex PCR, and TCRdb holds only the in-frame ones, with some missing. The table has nearly 110,000 clones, 55% to 85% seen once; the top ten hold 7.8%. Germline trimming cut 3 bases from V and 1 base from J; bases unmatched to any gene: 16. Germline V gene sequence: CDR1 MDHEN, CDR2 SYDVKM. This CDR3 is built from 19 residues. This chain joins TRBV28 and TRBJ2-7; 9 bases match TRBD1. The sample consisted of PBMCs. The TCR was taken from a man aged 30 to 45 in good health and CMV-seronegative. The chain's CDR3 is CASSLQATGGGVRSYEQYF. The CDR3 DNA follows: TGTGCCAGCAGTTTGCAGGCAACAGGGGGCGGGGTAAGGTCCTACGAGCAGTACTTC.